This TCR beta chain derives from a study of shared clonotypes between healthy human individuals. The naive CD8 population came from CD45RO-negative cells selected for CCR7, without terminally differentiated effector memory CD45RA+ cells. The germline V gene has CDR1 SGHNT and CDR2 YENEEA. CDR3 size: 17 residues. Trimming removed 1 base at V and 4 bases at J, with 17 bases between. Assay used: immunoSEQ multiplex PCR; TCRdb lists only in-frame clones, some missing. The sample has over 2 million clones, 85% to 95% seen once; the top ten hold roughly 1%. Sequenced sample: naive CD8+ T cells sorted from blood. This rearrangement joins TRBV11-3 to TRBJ2-4; possibly TRBD1 for D (5 bases). This TCR was sampled from a man in his late teens or twenties in good health. The DNA of the CDR3 is TGTGCCAGCAGCTTAGGCCCCCCGGCCAGGGTAAAAAACATTCAGTACTTC. It translates to CASSLGPPARVKNIQYF.